Listed here are 8 T cell receptor beta chains from one sample, sequenced in a study of cytomegalovirus exposure and HLA in healthy donors (dated by TCRdb to 2017 to 2019). The protocol used for the library was the immunoSEQ multiplex PCR assay. The multiplex PCR relied on a mix of 60 forward primers for TCR Vbeta segments and 13 reverse primers for TCR Jbeta segments. This immuneACCESS table, as held by TCRdb, lists in-frame sequences with V and J called but not all clones. Of the missing ones, under half trace to an unresolved V gene in checked studies; the others have no known cause. This sample is represented by 250,000 to 350,000 clones; about nine tenths of them were singletons. 3.5% to 4% of the sample goes to the ten largest clones. Material: PBMCs. These receptor sequences come from a man aged 40-50 years in good health and CMV-seropositive.

The DNA of the CDR3 is TGCGCCAGCAGCTGGGGATCTGGGCGGGTGGGGAAGGCCGAAGCTTTCTTT. Its protein product is CASSWGSGRVGKAEAFF. The genes are TRBV5-1 and TRBJ1-1; D is ambiguous. The germline gives CDR1 SGHRS, CDR2 YFSETQ. V lost 3 bases and J 8 bases, leaving 26 bases between the germline ends. This CDR3 spans 17 amino acids.

This clone was counted a single time. The V and J genes are TRBV4-3 and TRBJ2-1, with 7 positions matching TRBD2. Germline V CDR1 and CDR2: LGHNA, YSLEER. The CDR3 has 18 residues. The J segment lost 8 bases and the V segment lost 1 base, leaving 17 bases of the junction unmatched. This chain's CDR3 is CASSQGGRVGGPQDEQFF. CDR3 DNA sequence: TGCGCCAGCAGCCAAGGAGGCCGGGTGGGAGGGCCTCAGGATGAGCAGTTCTTC.

CDR3 in amino acids: CASSNRASTDTQYF. Written as DNA, the CDR3 is TGTGCCAGCAGTAACAGGGCTAGCACAGATACGCAGTATTTT. V is TRBV25-1 and J is TRBJ2-3, with a possible D match to TRBD1 (6 bases). This CDR3 comprises 14 residues. Trimming pared 5 bases from V and 0 bases from J, leaving 9 bases between. The germline gives CDR1 MGHDK, CDR2 SYGVNS.

This clone was observed a handful of times. The chain combines TRBV18 with TRBJ1-1; 11 bases match TRBD1. The CDR3 is 17 amino acids. The germline gives CDR1 KGHSH, CDR2 LQKENI. Germline trimming cut 0 bases from V and 1 base from J; bases unmatched to any gene: 4. CDR3 nucleotides: TGTGCCAGCTCACCACCGAGGGGACAGGGGGGGAACACTGAAGCTTTCTTT. Protein sequence: CASSPPRGQGGNTEAFF.

The rearrangement links TRBV11-3 to TRBJ2-1; D is possibly TRBD1 (5 bases). This CDR3 has 12 amino acids. The V end lost 5 bases, the J end lost 8 bases, and 10 bases lay between the germline ends. Germline-derived CDR1 and CDR2 are SGHNT and YENEEA. In DNA form, the CDR3 reads TGTGCCAGCAGCCGAAAAGGGGATGAGCAGTTCTTC. Translated, it gives CASSRKGDEQFF.

With regard to this clone: A read error may produce the germline difference seen at one junction end. The chain carries TRBV29-1 and TRBJ2-1; 11 nucleotides line up with TRBD2. Looked up from germline, CDR1 is SQVTM and CDR2 is ANQGSEA. The CDR3 has 13 residues. The CDR3 coding sequence is TGTGGTCTTAAGACTAGCGGGACCGATGAGCAGTTCTTC. Protein product: CGLKTSGTDEQFF.

This CDR3 reads CASSGTGTGGRKDGYTF. The CDR3 DNA follows: TGTGCCAGTAGTGGAACCGGGACAGGGGGACGGAAGGATGGCTACACCTTC. V usage is TRBV19 and J usage is TRBJ1-2, with 11 bases fitting TRBD1. Germline V gene data show CDR1 as LNHDA and CDR2 as SQIVND (reference sequence). The CDR3 has 17 amino acids. Germline trimming cut 5 bases from V and 6 bases from J; bases unmatched to any gene: 14.

The V and J genes are TRBV6-6 and TRBJ2-3; D possibly corresponds to TRBD2 (5 bases). V was shortened by 4 bases and J by 2 bases, with 10 bases between the two germline ends. Germline V gene data show CDR1 as MNHNY and CDR2 as SVGAGI (reference sequence). The CDR3 sequence is 14 residues long. The CDR3 DNA is TGTGCCAGCAGTTTCCCAGCGGACACAGATACGCAGTATTTT. Its protein is CASSFPADTDTQYF.